Listed below are T cell receptor beta chains from one sample, sequenced in a study of blood T cell repertoires in COVID-19. Clones were sequenced by immunoSEQ multiplex PCR, and TCRdb holds only the in-frame ones, with some missing. This repertoire shows some 150,000 clones, roughly 80% found once; its top ten account for under 10%. Sequencing was carried out using peripheral blood. These receptors came from a woman of 80 years or more in a cohort sampled during active or convalescent COVID-19. CDR3s include the opening cysteine and the closing phenylalanine or tryptophan. The D gene is left open where the match is weak. A clone size is listed for some rows: how often the clone was seen (once, few, many), or a class if it is expanded.

d_call	clone_size	v_call	j_call	cdr3_aa	cdr3_nt
NA	NA	TRBV5-4	TRBJ1-1	CASSAALNLNREAFF	TGTGCCAGCAGCGCGGCTTTAAACTTGAACAGGGAAGCTTTCTTT
NA	NA	TRBV11-2	TRBJ1-1	CASRRVSGTEAFF	TGTGCCAGCAGACGAGTGAGTGGCACTGAAGCTTTCTTT
TRBD2	NA	TRBV3-1/TRBV3-2	TRBJ2-7	CASSVSGGAGEQYF	TGTGCCAGCAGCGTTAGCGGGGGGGCTGGAGAGCAGTACTTC
NA	NA	TRBV2	TRBJ2-1	CASSELGWDKSNEQFF	TGTGCCAGCAGTGAATTGGGGTGGGACAAAAGCAATGAGCAGTTCTTC
TRBD2	few	TRBV11-3	TRBJ2-1	CAASHMAGGNEQFF	TGTGCCGCCTCCCATATGGCGGGGGGCAATGAGCAGTTCTTC
TRBD2	NA	TRBV24-1	TRBJ2-5	CATSDKSPTSGGPVGETQYF	TGTGCCACCAGTGATAAGTCCCCGACTAGCGGGGGCCCTGTGGGGGAGACCCAGTACTTC
NA	NA	TRBV27	TRBJ1-4	CASSLWGAEKLFF	TGTGCCAGCAGTTTATGGGGAGCTGAAAAACTGTTTTTT
NA	NA	TRBV6-6	TRBJ2-7	CASSQKTALVNSYYF	TGTGCCAGCAGTCAAAAGACAGCCTTAGTAAACTCTTATTACTTC
TRBD2	NA	TRBV7-9	TRBJ2-1	CASSYGTSVYNEQFF	TGTGCCAGCAGCTACGGGACTAGCGTCTACAATGAGCAGTTCTTC
NA	NA	TRBV12-3/TRBV12-4	TRBJ2-2	CASSGQLVGELFF	TGTGCCAGCAGCGGACAGTTGGTGGGGGAGCTGTTTTTT
NA	NA	TRBV19	TRBJ1-2	CASRRQSGYGYTF	TGTGCCAGTAGAAGACAGTCTGGTTATGGCTACACCTTC